One and the same sample provided the 8 T cell receptor beta chains below, sequenced in a study of cytomegalovirus exposure and HLA in healthy donors. The PCR made use of 60 Vbeta and 13 Jbeta primers. Assay: immunoSEQ multiplex PCR; the TCRdb copy retains only in-frame clones and omits some. The repertoire holds more than 200,000 clones, with about 70% as singletons. Sequenced input: PBMCs. These receptors were collected from a man aged 35 to 55 in good health and CMV-seropositive.

The V call is TRBV6-5, the J call TRBJ2-7, with TRBD1 identical over 10 bases. CDR1 is MNHEY, CDR2 SVGAGI, per germline. This CDR3 has 16 residues. The trim removed 2 bases at V and 4 bases at J, leaving 8 bases unmatched. Here the CDR3 reads CASSYRGQGMYYEQYF. In nucleotides, the CDR3 is TGTGCCAGCAGTTACAGGGGACAGGGGATGTATTACGAGCAGTACTTC.

The rearrangement uses TRBV7-6 and TRBJ2-1, with D maybe TRBD2 (6 bases). The V end was cut by 5 bases, the J end by 10 bases, with 30 bases between. The CDR3 runs 18 residues. CDR1 and CDR2 from the germline V gene are SGHVS and FNYEAQ. In DNA, the CDR3 is TGTGCCAGCAGCCTCGAGGCCAAGACGTCGAGCGGGTGGCGCGAGCAGTTCTTC. It encodes CASSLEAKTSSGWREQFF.

The chain is built from TRBV7-8 and TRBJ1-2, with no clear D. CDR3 length: 14 residues. Germline V gene data show CDR1 as SGHVS and CDR2 as FQNEAQ. V lost 3 bases and J 7 bases, leaving 15 bases between the germline ends. In DNA form, the CDR3 reads TGTGCCAGCAGCTTTAGGACTGACGTTCCTGGCTACACCTTC. It is translated as CASSFRTDVPGYTF.

A few counts support this clone. The V and J genes are TRBV5-4 and TRBJ1-4, with a weak D call TRBD1 (5 bases). Germline CDR1 SGHNT, CDR2 YYREEE (reference sequence). Trimming stripped 2 bases from V and 6 bases from J, with 17 bases between. The CDR3 sequence is 16 residues long. CDR3 bases: TGTGCCAGCAGCTTCCTTGGGGGGGAGCCGGATGAAAAACTGTTTTTT. This sequence encodes CASSFLGGEPDEKLFF.

J is TRBJ1-1 and V is TRBV5-6, with D possibly TRBD1 on 6 matching bases. This CDR3 region has 14 residues. V was cut by 4 bases and J by 6 bases, with 16 bases left in between. Germline assignment: CDR1 SGHDT and CDR2 YYEEEE. CDR3 bases: TGTGCCAGCAGCCAGAGGACAGTATTATCTGAAGCTTTCTTT. It is translated as CASSQRTVLSEAFF.

This clone was detected a few times. The chain has TRBV11-1 and TRBJ2-3, with TRBD2 matching over 12 bases. Germline lookup yields CDR1 SGHAT and CDR2 FQDESV (reference sequence). The CDR3 is 17 amino acids. V trimming: 3 bases; J trimming: 0 bases; junction bases outside the gene matches: 4. The CDR3 DNA is TGTGCCAGCAGCTTTCTTACTAGCGGGGGGAGCACAGATACGCAGTATTTT. Translating it yields CASSFLTSGGSTDTQYF.

The rearrangement joins TRBV5-4 to TRBJ2-3; 8 nucleotides align to TRBD2. CDR1 SGHNT and CDR2 YYREEE come from the germline V gene (reference sequence). V was clipped by 10 bases and J by 1 base; unmatched bases: 8. The CDR3 is made up of 14 amino acids. The CDR3: CASRPAGGTDTQYF. CDR3 coding DNA: TGTGCCTCAAGGCCAGCGGGGGGCACAGATACGCAGTATTTT.

The rearrangement uses TRBV10-3 and TRBJ1-2; 7 bases match TRBD1. The germline CDR1 and CDR2 sequences are ENHRY and SYGVKD. V lost 0 bases, J lost 10 bases, and 5 bases stayed unmatched. This CDR3 is 13 amino acids long. CDR3 bases: TGTGCCATCAGTGAGTCGAAGGACAGGAACTACACCTTC. It codes for CAISESKDRNYTF.